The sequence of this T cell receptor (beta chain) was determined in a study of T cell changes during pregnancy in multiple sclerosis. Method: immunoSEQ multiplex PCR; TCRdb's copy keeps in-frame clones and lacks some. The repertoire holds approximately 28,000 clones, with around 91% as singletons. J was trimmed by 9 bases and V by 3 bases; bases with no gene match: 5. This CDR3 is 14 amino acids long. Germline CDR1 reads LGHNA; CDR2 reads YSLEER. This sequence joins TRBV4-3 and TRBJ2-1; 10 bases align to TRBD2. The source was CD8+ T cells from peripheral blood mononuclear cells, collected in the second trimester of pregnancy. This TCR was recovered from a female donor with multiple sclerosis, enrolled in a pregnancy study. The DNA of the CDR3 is TGCGCCAGCAGCCATCTAGCGGGAGAATCTGAGCAGTTCTTC. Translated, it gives CASSHLAGESEQFF.